A single sample gave rise to the 23 T cell receptor beta chains below, sequenced in a study of blood T cell repertoires in COVID-19. Clones were read by immunoSEQ multiplex PCR, and TCRdb kept only the in-frame ones, dropping some. The sample records fewer than 250,000 clones, 70% to 85% being singletons. Sample: peripheral blood. These TCRs come from a woman of 80 years or more with acute or convalescent COVID-19.

This chain connects TRBV15 to TRBJ2-6; perhaps TRBD2 as D (5 bases). CDR1 and CDR2 (germline): LNHNV, YYDKDF (reference sequence). The V end lost 5 bases, the J end lost 4 bases, and 12 bases lay between the germline ends. This CDR3 is 15 amino acids long. The CDR3 nucleotides read TGTGCCACCAGCCAAGGAGGCTCCGGGGCCAACGTCCTGACTTTC. It yields the protein CATSQGGSGANVLTF.

The chain has TRBV7-2 and TRBJ1-2; tentative D call: TRBD1 (6 bases). The V gene lost 5 bases and the J gene lost 6 bases, with 19 bases spanning the gap. Germline lookup yields CDR1 SGHTA and CDR2 FQGNSA. This CDR3 contains 15 residues. This chain's CDR3 is CASSGGQRVADGYTF. The CDR3 DNA reads TGTGCCAGCAGCGGAGGACAGAGGGTCGCGGATGGCTACACCTTC.

This chain links TRBV7-6 with TRBJ2-1; 10 bases match TRBD2. Losses at the gene ends were 5 bases for V and 8 bases for J; bases not matched to a gene: 15. Germline V gene data show CDR1 as SGHVS and CDR2 as FNYEAQ. The CDR3 totals 17 residues. The CDR3 nucleotides are TGTGCCAGCAGCGCGCCACTAGCGGGAATGCATCTGGATGAGCAGTTCTTC. This encodes CASSAPLAGMHLDEQFF.

This clone was detected once. The J gene is TRBJ2-1, the V gene TRBV6-5; 8 bases align to TRBD2. J gave up 5 bases and V 5 bases, and 8 bases lay outside the gene matches. Germline lookup yields CDR1 MNHEY and CDR2 SVGAGI. This CDR3 has 15 amino acids. In DNA, the CDR3 is TGTGCCAGCAGTACCGGGACTAGGGGGAACAATGAGCAGTTCTTC. Protein product: CASSTGTRGNNEQFF.

The rearrangement links TRBV21-1 to TRBJ2-7; the table gives TRBD1 as D, unverified against the DNA. TRBV21-1 is described as a pseudogene. The CDR3 consists of 14 residues. CDR3 sequence: CASSKRNRGDEQYF. CDR3 DNA: TGTGCCAGCAGCAAAAGGAACAGGGGTGACGAGCAGTACTTC.

To note about this clone: This specimen includes other DNA sequences encoding the same CDR3. The chain's CDR3 is CASSSGQMNTEAFF. The CDR3 region has the DNA TGTGCCAGCAGCTCTGGACAGATGAACACTGAAGCTTTCTTT. V is TRBV5-4 and J is TRBJ1-1; maybe TRBD1 (6 bases). CDR3 size: 14 residues. The ends were cut back, 3 bases at V and 0 bases at J, with 9 bases in the middle. Per germline, CDR1 SGHNT and CDR2 YYREEE (reference sequence).

CDR3 loop: CASSLVRTSGTYNEQFF. CDR3 coding DNA: TGTGCCAGCAGCTTAGTTAGGACTAGCGGAACCTACAATGAGCAGTTCTTC. J is TRBJ2-1 and V is TRBV11-2, with 10 positions matching TRBD2. The germline V gene encodes CDR1 SGHAT and CDR2 FQNNGV. CDR3 length: 17 residues. V shed 1 base, J shed 2 bases, and the junction held 5 bases outside the gene matches.

The chain couples TRBV11-3 to TRBJ2-2, with 10 nucleotides matching TRBD1. The length of the CDR3 is 16 residues. Germline loops: CDR1 SGHNT, CDR2 YENEEA. The trim removed 5 bases at V and 0 bases at J, leaving 3 bases unmatched. The CDR3: CASSAGQGANTGELFF. Written as DNA, the CDR3 is TGTGCCAGCAGCGCTGGACAGGGGGCGAACACCGGGGAGCTGTTTTTT.

The rearrangement uses TRBV2 and TRBJ2-1; D is unresolved. The CDR3 loop spans 14 amino acids. Germline V lookup: CDR1 SNHLY, CDR2 FYNNEI. V was shortened by 3 bases and J by 0 bases, with 6 bases between the two germline ends. The CDR3 nucleotides read TGTGCCAGCAGTGACAGAATCTCCTACAATGAGCAGTTCTTC. Amino acids: CASSDRISYNEQFF.

The chain combines TRBV5-1 with TRBJ1-3; D call uncertain. There are 13 residues in the CDR3. Trimming took 6 bases from V and 2 from J, leaving 9 bases between them. Germline V gives CDR1 SGHRS, CDR2 YFSETQ. Here the CDR3 DNA reads TGCGCCAGCAAACGGGAGGCTGGAAACACCATATATTTT. Translating gives CASKREAGNTIYF.

The gene calls are TRBV19 and TRBJ2-3; TRBD2 might be the D (5 bases). The CDR3 contains 15 residues. Germline V gene lookup returns CDR1 LNHDA and CDR2 SQIVND (reference sequence). Trimming removed 4 bases from V and 3 bases from J, with 14 bases in between. CDR3 DNA: TGTGCCAGTAGTACCCCCGCGCGGGCGACAGATACGCAGTATTTT. The encoded protein is CASSTPARATDTQYF.

This clone was counted once. The V call is TRBV14, the J call TRBJ1-1; possible D gene TRBD1, 5 bases. This CDR3 comprises 16 residues. The V end was cut by 3 bases, the J end by 4 bases, with 18 bases between. Germline loops: CDR1 SGHDN, CDR2 FVKESK. CDR3 in DNA: TGTGCCAGCAGCCATCTGATAAAGGCGGGGGGCACTGAAGCTTTCTTT. Protein sequence: CASSHLIKAGGTEAFF.

The sample holds a few counts of this clone. This rearrangement joins TRBV4-2 to TRBJ1-2; D gene unclear. V lost 0 bases and J lost 0, with 14 bases in between. This CDR3 comprises 17 residues. CDR1 is LGHNA, CDR2 YNFKEQ, per germline. The CDR3 nucleotides read TGTGCCAGCAGCCAAGAAGACGGGATAATACCTAACTATGGCTACACCTTC. It translates to CASSQEDGIIPNYGYTF.

This clone was recorded a few times. The chain links TRBV6-1 to TRBJ1-1, with D hard to call. This CDR3 is built from 14 residues. V shed 3 bases and J shed 1 base, with 9 bases lying between them. The germline CDR1 and CDR2 sequences are MNHNS and SASEGT. The CDR3: CASSEGGRNTEAFF. The CDR3 DNA reads as TGTGCCAGCAGTGAGGGCGGGAGGAACACTGAAGCTTTCTTT.

This chain links TRBV29-1 with TRBJ2-1; 10 positions agree with TRBD2. The CDR3 is 15 residues long. CDR1 and CDR2 (germline): SQVTM, ANQGSEA. The ends lost 5 bases at V and 6 bases at J; junction bases unmatched: 10. Written as DNA, the CDR3 is TGCAGCGTTTCCCCAGCGGGAGGGCTGCTCAATGAGCAGTTCTTC. Translation gives CSVSPAGGLLNEQFF.

This sequence joins TRBV5-5 and TRBJ1-4; TRBD1 matches at 8 bases. CDR3 size: 16 residues. Trimming cost V 4 bases and J 4 bases; bases outside gene matches: 9. Germline assignment: CDR1 SGHKS and CDR2 YYEKEE (reference sequence). The CDR3 loop is CASSRSQGALNEKLFF. DNA for the CDR3: TGTGCCAGCAGCCGGAGTCAGGGGGCACTTAATGAAAAACTGTTTTTT.

J is TRBJ1-2 and V is TRBV19; D gene ambiguous. The CDR3 contains 11 residues. The germline CDR1 and CDR2 sequences are LNHDA and SQIVND (reference sequence). V was pared by 10 bases and J by 3 bases, with 9 bases between. The CDR3 sequence: CATRYYYGYTF. In DNA form, the CDR3 reads TGTGCCACTAGATATTACTATGGCTACACCTTC.

This chain links TRBV5-1 with TRBJ2-5; D is possibly TRBD2 (6 bases). CDR3 length: 17 residues. The V end was cut by 4 bases, the J end by 5 bases, with 24 bases between. CDR1 is SGHRS, CDR2 YFSETQ, per germline. This chain's CDR3 is CASSPLGIYQRGETQYF. In nucleotides, the CDR3 is TGCGCCAGCAGCCCTCTGGGTATATACCAACGGGGGGAGACCCAGTACTTC.

This clone was seen a single time. CDR3 loop: CASSYGRGHSGNTIYF. The CDR3 DNA is TGTGCCAGCAGTTACGGTCGAGGCCACTCTGGAAACACCATATATTTT. The chain recombines TRBV6-2 or TRBV6-3 with TRBJ1-3; D unclear. V lost 2 bases and J lost 0, with 11 bases in between. The CDR3 totals 16 residues. Germline loops: CDR1 MNHEY, CDR2 SVGEGT.

This chain joins TRBV5-4 and TRBJ2-5, with D possibly matching TRBD1 (6 bases). The germline V gene has CDR1 SGHNT and CDR2 YYREEE (reference sequence). The V gene lost 4 bases and the J gene lost 6 bases, with 19 bases spanning the gap. There are 15 residues in the CDR3. This CDR3 is CASSTGFRGGQTQYF. DNA of the CDR3: TGTGCCAGCAGCACGGGATTCAGGGGTGGGCAGACCCAGTACTTC.

This chain uses TRBV14 with TRBJ1-6; D gene unclear. The CDR3 runs to 16 residues. The V gene's germline CDR1 is SGHDN and CDR2 FVKESK. V was trimmed by 0 bases and J by 9 bases, leaving 15 bases between them. The CDR3 region has the DNA TGTGCCAGCAGCCAAGATCTCGGTGCTTTCGCTTCACCCCTCCACTTT. It codes for CASSQDLGAFASPLHF.

V usage is TRBV2 and J usage is TRBJ2-3; D may be TRBD1 (5 bases). V was shortened by 5 bases and J by 1 base, with 16 bases between the two germline ends. Germline loops: CDR1 SNHLY, CDR2 FYNNEI. The CDR3 extends over 16 amino acids. The CDR3 loop is CASSPSRGVGTDTQYF. The CDR3 bases are TGTGCCAGCAGTCCTTCTAGGGGCGTTGGCACAGATACGCAGTATTTT.

This rearrangement joins TRBV7-9 to TRBJ1-1; 10 nucleotides agree with TRBD1. J lost 4 bases, V lost 6 bases, and 11 bases had no gene match. This CDR3 has 16 amino acids. The germline V gene has CDR1 SEHNR and CDR2 FQNEAQ (reference sequence). The chain's CDR3 is CASRPRQGALSTEAFF. Written as DNA, the CDR3 is TGTGCCAGCAGACCCAGACAGGGGGCGCTGAGCACTGAAGCTTTCTTT.